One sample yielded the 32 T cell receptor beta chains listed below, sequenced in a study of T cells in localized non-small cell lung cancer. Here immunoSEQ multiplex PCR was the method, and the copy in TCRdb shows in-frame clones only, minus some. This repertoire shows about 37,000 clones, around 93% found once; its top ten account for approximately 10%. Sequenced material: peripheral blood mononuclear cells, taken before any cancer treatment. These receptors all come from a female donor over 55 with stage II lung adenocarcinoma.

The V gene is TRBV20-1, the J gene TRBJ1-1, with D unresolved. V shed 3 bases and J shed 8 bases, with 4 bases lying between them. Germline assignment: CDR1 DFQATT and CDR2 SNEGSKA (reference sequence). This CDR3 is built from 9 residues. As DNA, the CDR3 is TGCAGTGCTAGTAGGGAAGCTTTCTTT. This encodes CSASREAFF.

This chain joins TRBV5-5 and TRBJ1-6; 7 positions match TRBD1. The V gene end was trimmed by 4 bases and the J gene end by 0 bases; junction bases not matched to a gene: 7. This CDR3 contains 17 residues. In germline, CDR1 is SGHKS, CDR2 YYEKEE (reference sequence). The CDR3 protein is CASSLWGDSSYNSPLHF. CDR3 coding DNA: TGTGCCAGCAGCCTCTGGGGGGACAGCTCCTATAATTCACCCCTCCACTTT.

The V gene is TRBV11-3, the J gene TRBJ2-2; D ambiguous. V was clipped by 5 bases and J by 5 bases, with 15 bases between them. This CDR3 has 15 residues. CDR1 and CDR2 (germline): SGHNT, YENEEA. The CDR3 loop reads CASSPTKSRTGELFF. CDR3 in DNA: TGTGCCAGCAGCCCCACGAAGAGTCGGACCGGGGAGCTGTTTTTT.

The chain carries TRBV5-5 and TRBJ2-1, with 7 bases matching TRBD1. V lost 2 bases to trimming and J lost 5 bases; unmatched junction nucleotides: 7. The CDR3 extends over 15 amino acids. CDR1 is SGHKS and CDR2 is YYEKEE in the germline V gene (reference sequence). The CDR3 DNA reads TGTGCCAGCAGCTTCAGGGGGAATGGGGACAATGAGCAGTTCTTC. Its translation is CASSFRGNGDNEQFF.

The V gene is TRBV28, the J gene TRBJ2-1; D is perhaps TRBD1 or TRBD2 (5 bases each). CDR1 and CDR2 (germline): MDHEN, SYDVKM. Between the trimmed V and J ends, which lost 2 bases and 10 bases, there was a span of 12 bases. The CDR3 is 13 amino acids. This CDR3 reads CASSLTPWGEQFF. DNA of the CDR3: TGTGCCAGCAGTTTAACCCCTTGGGGGGAGCAGTTCTTC.

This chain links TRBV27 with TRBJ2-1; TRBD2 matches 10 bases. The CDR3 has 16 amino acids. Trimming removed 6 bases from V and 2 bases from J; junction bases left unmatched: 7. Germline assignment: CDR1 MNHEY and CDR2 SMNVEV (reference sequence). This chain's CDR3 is CASSLQGTSAYNEQFF. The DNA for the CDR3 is TGTGCCAGCAGCCTACAAGGGACTAGCGCCTACAATGAGCAGTTCTTC.

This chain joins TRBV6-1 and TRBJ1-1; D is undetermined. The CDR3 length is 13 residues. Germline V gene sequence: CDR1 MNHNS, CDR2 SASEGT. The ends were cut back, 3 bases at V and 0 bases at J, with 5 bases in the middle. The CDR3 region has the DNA TGTGCCAGCAGTGACAACGTGAACACTGAAGCTTTCTTT. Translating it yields CASSDNVNTEAFF.

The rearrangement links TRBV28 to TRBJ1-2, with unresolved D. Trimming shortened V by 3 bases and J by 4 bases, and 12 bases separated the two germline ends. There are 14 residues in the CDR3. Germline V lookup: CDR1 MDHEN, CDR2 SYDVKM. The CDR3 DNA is TGTGCCAGCAGTTTGCTACGGGTCCTCTATGGCTACACCTTC. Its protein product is CASSLLRVLYGYTF.

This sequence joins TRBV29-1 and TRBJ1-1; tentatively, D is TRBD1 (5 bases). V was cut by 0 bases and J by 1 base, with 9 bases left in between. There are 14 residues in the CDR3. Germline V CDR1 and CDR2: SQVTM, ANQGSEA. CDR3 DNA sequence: TGCAGCGTTGAAGATTTGGGGCCGAACACTGAAGCTTTCTTT. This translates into CSVEDLGPNTEAFF.

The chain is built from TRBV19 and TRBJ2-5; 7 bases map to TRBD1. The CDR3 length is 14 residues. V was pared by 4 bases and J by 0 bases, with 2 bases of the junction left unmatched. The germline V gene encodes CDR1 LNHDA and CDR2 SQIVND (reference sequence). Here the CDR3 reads CASSTGGYQETQYF. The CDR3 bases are TGTGCCAGTAGTACAGGGGGTTACCAAGAGACCCAGTACTTC.

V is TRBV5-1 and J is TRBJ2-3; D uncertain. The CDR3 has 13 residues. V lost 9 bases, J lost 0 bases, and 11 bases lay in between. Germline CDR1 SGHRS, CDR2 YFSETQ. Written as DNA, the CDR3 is TGCGCCACCAAGACTGTTAGCACAGATACGCAGTATTTT. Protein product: CATKTVSTDTQYF.

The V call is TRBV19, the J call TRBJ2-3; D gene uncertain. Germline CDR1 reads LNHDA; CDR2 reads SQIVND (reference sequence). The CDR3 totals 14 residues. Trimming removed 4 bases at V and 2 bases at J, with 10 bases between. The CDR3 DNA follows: TGTGCCAGTAGTAATTCAGCGATCACAGATACGCAGTATTTT. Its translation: CASSNSAITDTQYF.

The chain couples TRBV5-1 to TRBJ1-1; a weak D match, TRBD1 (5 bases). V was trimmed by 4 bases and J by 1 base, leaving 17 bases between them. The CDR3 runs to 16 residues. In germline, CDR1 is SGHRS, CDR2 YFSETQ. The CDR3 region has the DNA TGCGCCAGCAGCCCTGGTTGGACGGGGACGAACACTGAAGCTTTCTTT. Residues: CASSPGWTGTNTEAFF.

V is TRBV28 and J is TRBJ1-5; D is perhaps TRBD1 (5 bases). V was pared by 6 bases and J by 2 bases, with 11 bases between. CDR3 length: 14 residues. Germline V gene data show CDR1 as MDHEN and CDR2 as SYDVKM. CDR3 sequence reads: CASSPGGRNQPQHF. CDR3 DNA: TGTGCCAGCAGCCCTGGGGGTCGCAATCAGCCCCAGCATTTT.

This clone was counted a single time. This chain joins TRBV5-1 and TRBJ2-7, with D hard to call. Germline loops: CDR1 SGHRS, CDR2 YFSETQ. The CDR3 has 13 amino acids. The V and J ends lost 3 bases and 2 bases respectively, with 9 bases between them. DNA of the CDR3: TGCGCCAGCAGCTCCCGGGCCGCCTACGAGCAGTACTTC. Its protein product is CASSSRAAYEQYF.

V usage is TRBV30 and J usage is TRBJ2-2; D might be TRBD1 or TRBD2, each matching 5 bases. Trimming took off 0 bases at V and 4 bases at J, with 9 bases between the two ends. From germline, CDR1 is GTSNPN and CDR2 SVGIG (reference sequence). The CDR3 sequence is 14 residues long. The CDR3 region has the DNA TGTGCCTGGAGTGTAGCCGGGACCACCGGGGAGCTGTTTTTT. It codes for CAWSVAGTTGELFF.

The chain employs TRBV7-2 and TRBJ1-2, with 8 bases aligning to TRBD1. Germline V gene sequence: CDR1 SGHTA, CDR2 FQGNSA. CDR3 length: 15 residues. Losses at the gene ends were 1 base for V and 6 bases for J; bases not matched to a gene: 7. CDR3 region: CASSLDWQGADGYTF. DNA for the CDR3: TGTGCCAGCAGCTTAGATTGGCAGGGGGCGGATGGCTACACCTTC.

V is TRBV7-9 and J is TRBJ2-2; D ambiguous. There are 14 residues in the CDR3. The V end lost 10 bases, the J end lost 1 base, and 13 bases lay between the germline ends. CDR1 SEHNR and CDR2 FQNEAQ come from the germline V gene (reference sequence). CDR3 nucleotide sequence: TGTGCCATCACGCCCCCAATGAACACCGGGGAGCTGTTTTTT. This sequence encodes CAITPPMNTGELFF.

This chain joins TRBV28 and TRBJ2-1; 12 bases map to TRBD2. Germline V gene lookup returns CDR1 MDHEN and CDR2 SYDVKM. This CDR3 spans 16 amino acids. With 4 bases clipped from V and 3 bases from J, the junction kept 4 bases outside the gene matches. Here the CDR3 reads CASSSGLAGVYNEQFF. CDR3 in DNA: TGTGCCAGCAGTTCGGGACTAGCGGGCGTCTACAATGAGCAGTTCTTC. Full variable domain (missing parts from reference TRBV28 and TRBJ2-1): DVKVTQSSRYLVKRTGEKVFLECVQDMDHENMFWYRQDPGLGLRLIYFSYDVKMKEKGDIPEGYSVSREKKERFSLILESASTNQTSMYLCASSSGLAGVYNEQFFGPGTRLTVL.

The CDR3: CASSQGNSYEQYF. The CDR3 DNA reads TGTGCCAGCAGCCAAGGAAACTCCTACGAGCAGTACTTC. This chain joins TRBV14 and TRBJ2-7, with D hard to call. Germline V gene data show CDR1 as SGHDN and CDR2 as FVKESK. The germline V and J ends were trimmed by 1 base and 0 bases, with 4 bases remaining between them. The CDR3 contains 13 residues.

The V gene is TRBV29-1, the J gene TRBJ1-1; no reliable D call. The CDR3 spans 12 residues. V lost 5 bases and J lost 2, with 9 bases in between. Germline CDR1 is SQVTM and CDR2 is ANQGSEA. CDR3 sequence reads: CSVSTPNTEAFF. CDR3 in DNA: TGCAGCGTTTCGACTCCCAACACTGAAGCTTTCTTT. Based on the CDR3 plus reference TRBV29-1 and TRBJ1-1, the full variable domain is SAVISQKPSRDICQRGTSLTIQCQVDSQVTMMFWYRQQPGQSLTLIATANQGSEATYESGFVIDKFPISRPNLTFSTLTVSNMSPEDSSIYLCSVSTPNTEAFFGQGTRLTVV.

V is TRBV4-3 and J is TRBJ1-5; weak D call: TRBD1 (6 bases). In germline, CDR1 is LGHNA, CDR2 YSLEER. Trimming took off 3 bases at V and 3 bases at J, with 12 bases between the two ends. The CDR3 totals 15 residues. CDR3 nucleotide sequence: TGCGCCAGCAGCCAGTTAGGGGGTTCCAATCAGCCCCAGCATTTT. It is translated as CASSQLGGSNQPQHF.

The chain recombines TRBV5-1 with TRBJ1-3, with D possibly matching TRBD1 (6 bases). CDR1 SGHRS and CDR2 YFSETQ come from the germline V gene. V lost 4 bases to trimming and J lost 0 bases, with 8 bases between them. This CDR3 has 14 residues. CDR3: CASSQGGSGNTIYF. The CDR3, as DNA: TGCGCCAGCAGCCAAGGGGGCTCTGGAAACACCATATATTTT. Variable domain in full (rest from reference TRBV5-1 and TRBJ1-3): KAGVTQTPRYLIKTRGQQVTLSCSPISGHRSVSWYQQTPGQGLQFLFEYFSETQRNKGNFPGRFSGRQFSNSRSEMNVSTLELGDSALYLCASSQGGSGNTIYFGEGSWLTVV.

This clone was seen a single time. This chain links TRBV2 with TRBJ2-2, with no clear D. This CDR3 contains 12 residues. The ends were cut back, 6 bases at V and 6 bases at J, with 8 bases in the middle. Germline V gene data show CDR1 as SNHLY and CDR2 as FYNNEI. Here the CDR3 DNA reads TGTGCCAGCAGGGAGAATGCCGGGGAGCTGTTTTTT. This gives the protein CASRENAGELFF.

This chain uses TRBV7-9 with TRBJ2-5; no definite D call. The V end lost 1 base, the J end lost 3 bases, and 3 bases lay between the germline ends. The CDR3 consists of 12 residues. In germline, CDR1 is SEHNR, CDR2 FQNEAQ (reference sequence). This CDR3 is CASSLVEETQYF. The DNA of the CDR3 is TGTGCCAGCAGCTTAGTCGAAGAGACCCAGTACTTC.

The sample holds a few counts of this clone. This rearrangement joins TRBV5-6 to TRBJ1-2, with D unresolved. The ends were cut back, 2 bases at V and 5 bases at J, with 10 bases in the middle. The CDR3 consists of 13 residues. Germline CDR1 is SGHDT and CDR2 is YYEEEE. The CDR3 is CASSFQSQYGYTF. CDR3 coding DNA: TGTGCCAGCAGCTTCCAGTCCCAATATGGCTACACCTTC.

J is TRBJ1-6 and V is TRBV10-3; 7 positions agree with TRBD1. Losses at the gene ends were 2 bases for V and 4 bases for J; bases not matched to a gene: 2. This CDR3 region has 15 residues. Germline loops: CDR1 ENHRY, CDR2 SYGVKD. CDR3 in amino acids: CAISELGQYNSPLHF. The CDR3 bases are TGTGCCATCAGTGAGCTGGGACAGTATAATTCACCCCTCCACTTT.

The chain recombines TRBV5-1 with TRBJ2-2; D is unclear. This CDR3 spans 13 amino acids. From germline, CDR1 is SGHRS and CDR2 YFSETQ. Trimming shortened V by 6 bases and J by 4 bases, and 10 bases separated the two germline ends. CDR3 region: CASNTPPTGELFF. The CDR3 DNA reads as TGCGCCAGCAACACACCACCCACCGGGGAGCTGTTTTTT.

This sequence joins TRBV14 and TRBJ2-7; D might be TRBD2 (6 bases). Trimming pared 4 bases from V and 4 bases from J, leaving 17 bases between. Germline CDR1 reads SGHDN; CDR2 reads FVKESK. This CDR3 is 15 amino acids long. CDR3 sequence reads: CASSLGWSGGYEQYF. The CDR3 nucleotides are TGTGCCAGCAGCCTTGGGTGGTCTGGAGGGTACGAGCAGTACTTC.

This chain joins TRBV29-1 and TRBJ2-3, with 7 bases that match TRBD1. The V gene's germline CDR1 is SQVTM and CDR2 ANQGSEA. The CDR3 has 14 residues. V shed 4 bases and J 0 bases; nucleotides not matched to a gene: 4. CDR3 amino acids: CSVGGGPSTDTQYF. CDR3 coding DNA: TGCAGCGTTGGAGGGGGCCCTAGCACAGATACGCAGTATTTT.

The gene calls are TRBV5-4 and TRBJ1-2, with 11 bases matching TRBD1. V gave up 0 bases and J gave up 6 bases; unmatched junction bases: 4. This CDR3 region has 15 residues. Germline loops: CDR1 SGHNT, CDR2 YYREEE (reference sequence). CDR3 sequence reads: CASSLDRTGGDGYTF. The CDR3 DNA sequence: TGTGCCAGCAGCTTGGATAGGACAGGGGGCGATGGCTACACCTTC.

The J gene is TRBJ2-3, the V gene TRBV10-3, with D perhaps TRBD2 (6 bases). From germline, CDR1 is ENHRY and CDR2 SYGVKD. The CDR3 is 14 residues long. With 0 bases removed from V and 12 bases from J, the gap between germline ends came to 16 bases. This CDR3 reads CAISESGGTPPQYF. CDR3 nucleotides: TGTGCCATCAGTGAGTCGGGCGGGACCCCACCCCAGTATTTT.